Listed below are T cell receptor beta chains from one sample, sequenced in a study of T cells in Graves' hyperthyroidism and ophthalmopathy. Using its own MiXCR run on the multiplex PCR reads, TCRdb lists one record per CDR3 protein. The sample has about 640,000 distinct CDR3 sequences, around 21% seen once. What was sequenced was blood. Receptors were obtained from a man aged 30 to 45 with Graves' ophthalmopathy. Both conserved end residues are part of each CDR3. D genes are given only for firm matches. Size values are once, few and many counts, or a class for expanded clones, and some rows have none.

j_call clone_size d_call v_call cdr3_aa cdr3_nt
TRBJ2-5 many TRBD2 TRBV2 CATRLGITSGQETQYF TGTGCCACTCGCTTAGGGATTACTAGCGGGCAAGAGACCCAGTACTTC
TRBJ2-7 . TRBD2 TRBV12-3/TRBV12-4 CASSRPSSGGSSSYEQYF TGTGCCAGCAGTCGCCCCTCTTCTGGCGGGAGCAGCTCCTACGAGCAGTACTTC
TRBJ2-5 . . TRBV20-1 CSARDLGEGARGETQYF TGCAGTGCTAGAGATCTAGGGGAGGGGGCAAGAGGAGAGACCCAGTACTTC
TRBJ2-7 few TRBD1 TRBV14 CASRGQGQGRYEQYF TGTGCCAGCAGGGGACAGGGACAGGGGCGCTACGAGCAGTACTTC
TRBJ1-2 few . TRBV19 CASLGGTNYGYTF TGTGCCAGCCTCGGCGGGACTAACTATGGCTACACCTTC
TRBJ2-1 once . TRBV6-5 CASSFGVYDEQFF TGTGCCAGCAGTTTTGGGGTTTACGATGAGCAGTTCTTC
TRBJ2-2 . . TRBV2 CASLQELSGELFF TGTGCCAGCTTGCAAGAATTAAGCGGGGAGCTGTTTTTT
TRBJ1-5 few TRBD1 TRBV6-1 CASSSGTGGINQPQHF TGTGCCAGCAGTTCCGGGACAGGGGGTATCAATCAGCCCCAGCATTTT
TRBJ2-1 many TRBD1 TRBV12-3/TRBV12-4 CASSAGTGEDEQFF TGTGCCAGCAGTGCCGGGACAGGGGAGGATGAGCAGTTCTTC
TRBJ1-1 many . TRBV18 CASSHGGGGTEAFF TGTGCCAGCTCACACGGGGGGGGTGGCACTGAAGCTTTCTTT
TRBJ1-2 . . TRBV27 CASSARDYGYTF TGTGCCAGCAGTGCCCGGGATTATGGCTACACCTTC
TRBJ1-1 . TRBD1 TRBV15 CATSTGQGQAFF TGTGCCACCAGCACGGGACAGGGACAAGCTTTCTTT
TRBJ1-3 few . TRBV10-3 CAISEVQKGNTIYF TGTGCCATCAGTGAGGTGCAGAAAGGAAACACCATATATTTT
TRBJ2-7 few TRBD2 TRBV6-6 CASSYSRGGLAYEQYF TGTGCCAGCAGTTACTCGAGAGGCGGACTAGCGTACGAGCAGTACTTC
TRBJ2-3 few . TRBV20-1 CSARTRASTDTQYF TGCAGTGCTAGAACTCGTGCTAGCACAGATACGCAGTATTTT
TRBJ2-2 . TRBD2 TRBV5-1 CASSRTGLEAGELFF TGCGCCAGCAGCCGGACGGGACTAGAGGCCGGGGAGCTGTTTTTT
TRBJ2-3 . . TRBV3-1 CASAEGGDTQYF TGTGCCAGCGCGGAAGGGGGGGATACGCAGTATTTT
TRBJ2-7 few TRBD2 TRBV5-1 CASSLVAGGIYEQYF TGCGCCAGCAGCTTGGTAGCGGGAGGGATCTACGAGCAGTACTTC
TRBJ1-4 few . TRBV30 CAWSGQARIGKLFF TGTGCCTGGAGTGGACAGGCTCGAATCGGAAAACTGTTTTTT